One sample yielded the 32 T cell receptor beta chains listed below, sequenced in a study of blood T cell repertoires in COVID-19. Clones were sequenced by immunoSEQ multiplex PCR, and TCRdb holds only the in-frame ones, with some missing. The repertoire includes some 120,000 clones, roughly 80% of them detected once, and around 10% sits in the top ten. Sequencing used peripheral blood. These receptors all come from a human donor in a cohort sampled during active COVID-19.

V gene TRBV7-8 combines with J gene TRBJ2-4; 7 nucleotides match TRBD1. The V gene's germline CDR1 is SGHVS and CDR2 FQNEAQ. The length of the CDR3 is 13 residues. V dropped 4 bases and J dropped 5; count of bases not matched to a gene: 2. The CDR3 DNA is TGTGCCAGCAGCTCCGGGACAGAAAACATTCAGTACTTC. Translated, it gives CASSSGTENIQYF. Variable domain in full (rest from reference TRBV7-8 and TRBJ2-4): GAGVSQSPRYKVAKRGQDVALRCDPISGHVSLFWYQQALGQGPEFLTYFQNEAQLDKSGLPSDRFFAERPEGSVSTLKIQRTQQEDSAVYLCASSSGTENIQYFGAGTRLSVL.

The gene calls are TRBV7-9 and TRBJ1-2; D might be TRBD1 (5 bases). Germline CDR1 SEHNR, CDR2 FQNEAQ (reference sequence). The CDR3 loop spans 13 amino acids. V shed 3 bases and J shed 2 bases, with 7 bases lying between them. CDR3 coding DNA: TGTGCCAGCAGCTTCGACAGCAACTATGGCTACACCTTC. This translates into CASSFDSNYGYTF.

Notes on this clone: The sample holds other DNA sequences that translate to the same CDR3. The CDR3 loop reads CASSRGGSYEQYF. In nucleotides, the CDR3 is TGTGCCAGTAGTCGCGGGGGTTCCTACGAGCAGTACTTC. This rearrangement joins TRBV19 to TRBJ2-7; 7 nucleotides match TRBD2. This CDR3 has 13 amino acids. The V gene end was trimmed by 5 bases and the J gene end by 1 base; junction bases not matched to a gene: 2. Germline CDR1 reads LNHDA; CDR2 reads SQIVND (reference sequence).

The V and J genes are TRBV5-5 and TRBJ2-2, with D possibly TRBD1 on 6 matching bases. There are 14 residues in the CDR3. From germline, CDR1 is SGHKS and CDR2 YYEKEE (reference sequence). Trimming removed 3 bases at V and 4 bases at J, with 10 bases between. CDR3 DNA sequence: TGTGCCAGCAGCTGGGGGCAGGGCACCGGGGAGCTGTTTTTT. This translates into CASSWGQGTGELFF.

The CDR3 DNA sequence: TGTGCCAGCAGCTTAGTAGCGGGGGGGCAAGAGACCCAGTACTTC. This translates into CASSLVAGGQETQYF. The chain employs TRBV11-2 and TRBJ2-5, with 11 nucleotides matching TRBD2. With 1 base clipped from V and 2 bases from J, the junction kept 0 bases outside the gene matches. CDR3 length: 15 residues. Germline lookup yields CDR1 SGHAT and CDR2 FQNNGV.

This clone was counted between two and nine times. CDR3 region: CSVEDGPNGGISYNEQFF. CDR3 in DNA: TGCAGCGTTGAAGACGGCCCGAACGGGGGGATCTCCTACAATGAGCAGTTCTTC. The chain recombines TRBV29-1 with TRBJ2-1, with TRBD2 matching 7 bases. The CDR3 covers 18 residues. V lost 0 bases, J lost 0 bases, and 11 bases stayed unmatched. CDR1 SQVTM and CDR2 ANQGSEA come from the germline V gene.

This clone was seen more than once but under ten times. The chain carries TRBV7-8 and TRBJ1-2; 8 bases are shared with TRBD1. Germline V gene lookup returns CDR1 SGHVS and CDR2 FQNEAQ. The V segment lost 2 bases and the J segment 2 bases; nucleotides outside the gene matches: 4. This CDR3 region has 15 residues. CDR3 nucleotide sequence: TGTGCCAGCAGCTTAACAGGGACAGGAAACTATGGCTACACCTTC. Translated, it gives CASSLTGTGNYGYTF.

The CDR3 spells CATSRDRGLDEQYF. The CDR3 bases are TGTGCCACCAGCAGAGATCGGGGGTTGGACGAGCAGTACTTC. The chain has TRBV15 and TRBJ2-7, with a weak D call TRBD2 (6 bases). Trimming cost V 0 bases and J 5 bases, with 11 bases left between them. Germline values: CDR1 LNHNV, CDR2 YYDKDF (reference sequence). CDR3 length equals 14 residues.

The rearrangement uses TRBV5-4 and TRBJ1-1; D may be TRBD1 (6 bases). The germline V gene has CDR1 SGHNT and CDR2 YYREEE (reference sequence). This CDR3 contains 14 residues. V lost 2 bases, J lost 2 bases, and 10 bases lay in between. DNA of the CDR3: TGTGCCAGCAGCTTTGGACAGTATAACACTGAAGCTTTCTTT. Translating it yields CASSFGQYNTEAFF.

As regards this clone: This may stem from a read error, because a much larger clone lies one nucleotide away. The V call is TRBV11-2, the J call TRBJ2-2, with TRBD2 matching 8 bases. The J segment lost 7 bases and the V segment lost 5 bases, leaving 18 bases of the junction unmatched. Germline CDR1 and CDR2: SGHAT and FQNNGV. The CDR3 has 18 residues. CDR3 sequence reads: CASSVGASGSQGNGELFF. CDR3 sequence (DNA): TGTGCCAGCAGCGTAGGGGCGAGCGGGAGCCAAGGGAACGGGGAGCTGTTTTTT.

The V call is TRBV5-5, the J call TRBJ2-3, with 10 bases lining up with TRBD2. Unmatched junction bases numbered 6, after V lost 1 base and J lost 4 bases. The CDR3 is 16 residues long. Germline CDR1 reads SGHKS; CDR2 reads YYEKEE (reference sequence). CDR3 loop: CASSLPGLAYSDTQYF. As DNA, the CDR3 is TGTGCCAGCAGCTTGCCGGGACTAGCGTATTCAGATACGCAGTATTTT.

The chain combines TRBV9 with TRBJ1-2; possible D gene TRBD1, 5 bases. This CDR3 is built from 13 residues. Per germline, CDR1 SGDLS and CDR2 YYNGEE. V gave up 3 bases and J gave up 4 bases, with 10 bases separating them. The CDR3 sequence is CASSERTLYGYTF. In nucleotides, the CDR3 is TGTGCCAGCAGCGAACGGACACTCTATGGCTACACCTTC.

This chain joins TRBV11-2 and TRBJ1-2; TRBD1 matches at 9 bases. CDR3 length: 15 amino acids. Germline V gene sequence: CDR1 SGHAT, CDR2 FQNNGV. J lost 5 bases, V lost 5 bases, and 9 bases had no gene match. DNA for the CDR3: TGTGCCAGCAGCACCCGACAGGACAGGGGTTATGGCTACACCTTC. Protein product: CASSTRQDRGYGYTF.

The chain couples TRBV6-5 to TRBJ2-7, with D perhaps TRBD1 (6 bases). V lost 8 bases, J lost 5 bases, and 13 bases lay in between. CDR3 size: 12 residues. Germline CDR1 and CDR2: MNHEY and SVGAGI. DNA of the CDR3: TGTGCCAGCGGGGGCCTCCGGGACGAGCAGTACTTC. The encoded protein is CASGGLRDEQYF.

This chain links TRBV7-2 with TRBJ2-2; weak D call: TRBD2 (5 bases). This CDR3 is 18 amino acids long. The germline gives CDR1 SGHTA, CDR2 FQGNSA. V was trimmed by 5 bases and J by 0 bases, leaving 19 bases between them. The CDR3 sequence: CASSNTPSGSANTGELFF. The DNA for the CDR3 is TGTGCCAGCAGCAATACCCCATCGGGATCTGCGAACACCGGGGAGCTGTTTTTT.

This clone was recorded at least ten times. The CDR3 nucleotides are TGTGCCAGCAGCTTAGAGGGCCCCTATGGCTACACCTTC. Its translation: CASSLEGPYGYTF. The J gene is TRBJ1-2, the V gene TRBV11-2, with no clear D. Germline CDR1 reads SGHAT; CDR2 reads FQNNGV. This CDR3 has 13 residues. The germline V and J ends were trimmed by 0 bases and 4 bases, with 6 bases remaining between them.

CDR3 in amino acids: CASRQASNTEAFF. The CDR3 region has the DNA TGCGCCAGCAGACAGGCTTCGAACACTGAAGCTTTCTTT. V gene TRBV5-1 combines with J gene TRBJ1-1; possibly TRBD1 for D (5 bases). Looked up from germline, CDR1 is SGHRS and CDR2 is YFSETQ. The CDR3 runs to 13 residues. Between the trimmed V and J ends, which lost 5 bases and 1 base, there was a span of 9 bases.

The chain is built from TRBV5-4 and TRBJ1-3; D not resolved. Germline CDR1 and CDR2: SGHNT and YYREEE (reference sequence). The V end was cut by 0 bases, the J end by 0 bases, with 4 bases between. This CDR3 comprises 14 residues. The CDR3: CASSLAHSGNTIYF. Here the CDR3 DNA reads TGTGCCAGCAGCTTGGCCCACTCTGGAAACACCATATATTTT. The full variable domain, completed using reference TRBV5-4 and TRBJ1-3, is ETGVTQSPTHLIKTRGQQVTLRCSSQSGHNTVSWYQQALGQGPQFIFQYYREEENGRGNFPPRFSGLQFPNYSSELNVNALELDDSALYLCASSLAHSGNTIYFGEGSWLTVV.

The chain employs TRBV9 and TRBJ1-2; no clear D gene. The germline CDR1 and CDR2 sequences are SGDLS and YYNGEE. This CDR3 is 17 amino acids long. With 2 bases removed from V and 4 bases from J, the gap between germline ends came to 21 bases. The CDR3 sequence: CASSVSTVGSASYGYTF. CDR3 nucleotides: TGTGCCAGCAGCGTTTCTACGGTGGGCAGTGCTTCCTATGGCTACACCTTC. The variable domain in full, with the rest retrieved from reference TRBV9 and TRBJ1-2, is DSGVTQTPKHLITATGQRVTLRCSPRSGDLSVYWYQQSLDQGLQFLIQYYNGEERAKGNILERFSAQQFPDLHSELNLSSLELGDSALYFCASSVSTVGSASYGYTFGSGTRLTVV.

The V and J genes are TRBV5-1 and TRBJ1-1; TRBD1 matches at 9 bases. The CDR3 extends over 14 amino acids. The junction had 1 base not matched to a gene; V was cut back by 4 bases and J by 0 bases. CDR1 is SGHRS and CDR2 is YFSETQ in the germline V gene. CDR3 residues: CASSRTGVNTEAFF. DNA of the CDR3: TGCGCCAGCAGCCGGACAGGGGTGAACACTGAAGCTTTCTTT.

CDR3 residues: CASSLASYGYTF. In DNA, the CDR3 is TGTGCCAGCAGTTTAGCCAGTTATGGCTACACCTTC. The chain has TRBV12-3 or TRBV12-4 and TRBJ1-2; D ambiguous. This CDR3 region has 12 residues. V lost 0 bases to trimming and J lost 5 bases, with 4 bases between them.

The V call is TRBV5-8, the J call TRBJ1-1, with 8 bases aligning to TRBD1. CDR3 length: 14 amino acids. V was clipped by 4 bases and J by 3 bases; unmatched bases: 5. Germline V CDR1 and CDR2: SGHTS, YDEGEE. The CDR3 DNA follows: TGTGCCAGCAGCCACCGGACAGGGTACACTGAAGCTTTCTTT. Its translation is CASSHRTGYTEAFF.

This clone was recorded many times. The chain is built from TRBV24-1 and TRBJ2-1; TRBD1 aligns across 7 bases. Germline values: CDR1 KGHDR, CDR2 SFDVKD. There are 15 residues in the CDR3. The ends lost 8 bases at V and 6 bases at J; junction bases unmatched: 12. CDR3 DNA: TGTGCCACCATGGGAACAGGGGCCTTTATCAATGAGCAGTTCTTC. It translates to CATMGTGAFINEQFF.

The gene calls are TRBV10-1 and TRBJ2-3, with D perhaps TRBD1 (6 bases). The CDR3 contains 15 residues. In germline, CDR1 is WNHNN, CDR2 SYGVQD (reference sequence). V lost 2 bases and J 0 bases, leaving 9 bases between the germline ends. The CDR3 DNA reads as TGCGCCAGCAGTGAGCAACAGGGAAGCACAGATACGCAGTATTTT. Translating gives CASSEQQGSTDTQYF.

On this clone itself: Other DNA sequences in this sample translate to the same CDR3. This chain joins TRBV5-1 and TRBJ2-7; 7 nucleotides align to TRBD1. With V trimmed by 4 bases and J by 1 base, 2 bases remained unmatched. The CDR3 length is 13 residues. The germline V gene encodes CDR1 SGHRS and CDR2 YFSETQ. The CDR3 is CASSLGQSYEQYF. The CDR3 DNA follows: TGCGCCAGCAGCCTGGGACAGTCCTACGAGCAGTACTTC.

The chain links TRBV10-3 to TRBJ2-3; 11 bases match TRBD2. J gave up 5 bases and V 8 bases, and 6 bases lay outside the gene matches. Germline values: CDR1 ENHRY, CDR2 SYGVKD. This CDR3 has 14 amino acids. The CDR3 protein is CAISSGGSIDTQYF. The CDR3, as DNA: TGTGCCATCTCTAGCGGGGGGTCTATAGATACGCAGTATTTT.

The rearrangement joins TRBV5-1 to TRBJ2-5; TRBD1 agrees at 8 bases. After removal of 0 bases from V and 2 bases from J, the junction contained 3 bases not matched to a gene. The length of the CDR3 is 15 residues. Germline V gives CDR1 SGHRS, CDR2 YFSETQ. Here the CDR3 reads CASSLGDRPQETQYF. In DNA form, the CDR3 reads TGCGCCAGCAGCTTGGGGGACAGGCCACAAGAGACCCAGTACTTC.

The chain employs TRBV10-3 and TRBJ1-3; D unresolved. V was trimmed by 3 bases and J by 1 base, leaving 7 bases between them. Germline assignment: CDR1 ENHRY and CDR2 SYGVKD. The length of the CDR3 is 14 residues. The CDR3 is CAISEERSGNTIYF. Here the CDR3 DNA reads TGTGCCATCAGTGAAGAGAGATCTGGAAACACCATATATTTT.

The chain has TRBV28 and TRBJ1-2; perhaps TRBD1 as D (5 bases). Germline assignment: CDR1 MDHEN and CDR2 SYDVKM. This CDR3 is 16 amino acids long. Trimming removed 6 bases at V and 6 bases at J, with 23 bases between. The CDR3 region is CASSPQRWGGGDGYTF. The CDR3 nucleotides are TGTGCCAGCAGCCCTCAAAGGTGGGGCGGAGGGGATGGCTACACCTTC.

This clone has a handful of counts. The V and J genes are TRBV6-1 and TRBJ1-5, with 7 positions matching TRBD1. There are 15 residues in the CDR3. The V segment lost 2 bases and the J segment 5 bases; nucleotides outside the gene matches: 6. CDR1 MNHNS and CDR2 SASEGT come from the germline V gene. This CDR3 is CASSERGQGYQPQHF. The CDR3, as DNA: TGTGCCAGCAGTGAAAGGGGGCAGGGCTATCAGCCCCAGCATTTT.

This chain connects TRBV3-1 (or the pseudogene TRBV3-2) to TRBJ2-7, with 8 bases matching TRBD1. This CDR3 is 15 amino acids long. Germline lookup yields CDR1 LGHDT and CDR2 YNNKEL (reference sequence). The V gene end was trimmed by 4 bases and the J gene end by 3 bases; junction bases not matched to a gene: 8. CDR3 protein: CASSRGQGTFYEQYF. The CDR3 DNA reads as TGTGCCAGCAGCCGTGGACAGGGTACCTTCTACGAGCAGTACTTC.

The chain recombines TRBV24-1 with TRBJ1-6; 7 bases line up with TRBD1. Germline assignment: CDR1 KGHDR and CDR2 SFDVKD. The CDR3 spans 14 residues. V lost 7 bases to trimming and J lost 7 bases; unmatched junction nucleotides: 6. This CDR3 reads CATSPGQINSPLHF. CDR3 sequence (DNA): TGTGCCACCAGCCCGGGACAGATCAATTCACCCCTCCACTTT.